These 28 T cell receptor beta chains were sequenced from one sample in a study of tissue T cells after allogeneic stem cell transplantation. TCRdb keeps only in-frame clones here, not all; method: immunoSEQ multiplex PCR. This table has approximately 5,000 clones, roughly half appearing once. As to time point: mouse harvest day 7 after allogeneic transplant. Mouse grafts combined 10^7 T-cell-depleted bone marrow cells with 10^6 splenic CD5+ T cells. The sample taken for sequencing was gut tissue. Receptors were obtained from a female BALB/c mouse given C57BL/6 T cells with graft-versus-host disease after an allogeneic hematopoietic cell transplant.

Regarding this clone: Gene names follow the mouse nomenclature. The CDR3 end is not reached by the read, which stops 1 residue before it; the germline J gene fills it in. This chain links TRBV13-1 with TRBJ1-1; no clear D gene. Germline V gene sequence: CDR1 NSHNY, CDR2 SYGAGN. Trimming removed 0 bases at V and 5 bases at J, with 5 bases between. This CDR3 contains 12 residues. Incomplete CDR3 DNA: TGTGCCAGCAGTGATGCCGCTACAGAAGTCTTC. This sequence encodes CASSDAATEVF. The CDR3 as a whole reads CASSDAATEVFF.

Concerning this clone: Mouse gene names and germline throughout. The read gets to within 1 residue of the CDR3 end, and the germline J gene fills in the rest. V usage is TRBV5 and J usage is TRBJ1-1, with TRBD1 matching 8 bases. The CDR3 length is 14 residues. Germline V gene lookup returns CDR1 LGHNA and CDR2 YNLKQL (reference sequence). The V gene end was trimmed by 2 bases and the J gene end by 1 base; junction bases not matched to a gene: 0. The CDR3 loop is CASSQQGANTEVFF. The covered CDR3 bases are TGTGCCAGCAGCCAACAGGGGGCGAACACAGAAGTCTTC.

Of note for this clone: Gene names denote mouse genes. The part of the CDR3 DNA that was read is TGTGCCAGCGGTGAGGGCAGGGCGTACTCCGACTACACC. Translation: CASGEGRAYSDYT. The full CDR3 reads CASGEGRAYSDYTF. The chain carries TRBV13-2 and TRBJ1-2, with D perhaps matching TRBD1 (5 bases). The read finishes 1 residue shy of the CDR3 end, and the germline J gene is used to complete it. V was clipped by 2 bases and J by 3 bases, with 11 bases between them. CDR3 size: 14 residues. In germline, CDR1 is NNHNN, CDR2 SYGAGS (reference sequence).

As regards this clone: Mouse gene names apply. The DNA ends 1 residue before the CDR3 does, and the rest of the CDR3 is filled in from the germline J gene. The rearrangement uses TRBV19 and TRBJ1-4, with D possibly being TRBD1 (6 bases). Germline CDR1 FNHDT, CDR2 SITEND (reference sequence). Deletions cut 5 bases from V and 5 bases from J, with 10 bases between. The CDR3 is 13 amino acids. CDR3 DNA (partial): TGTGCCAGCAGGGACAGAAAAAACGAAAGATTATTT. It specifies CASRDRKNERLF. The entire CDR3 protein reads CASRDRKNERLFF. Using reference TRBV19 and TRBJ1-4 for the parts outside the CDR3, the full variable domain is GGIITQTPKFLIGQEGQKLTLKCQQNFNHDTMYWYRQDSGKGLRLIYYSITENDLQKGDLSEGYDASREKKSSFSLTVTSAQKNEMAVFLCASRDRKNERLFFGHGTKLSVL.

Regarding this clone: The genes are named according to mouse. The read falls 1 residue short of the CDR3 end, and the missing part is taken from the germline J gene. This chain joins TRBV3 and TRBJ2-7; no definite D call. The CDR3 has 13 residues. The V gene's germline CDR1 is SNHLY and CDR2 FYNGKV (reference sequence). The V gene lost 3 bases and the J gene lost 0 bases, with 6 bases spanning the gap. CDR3 sequence: CASSFPNSYEQYF. The DNA read from the CDR3 is TGTGCCAGCAGCTTTCCCAACTCCTATGAACAGTAC.

By share, this clone ranks as large. The gene symbols are mouse symbols. From the germline J gene comes the end of the CDR3, since the read stops 1 residue before it. This sequence joins TRBV5 and TRBJ2-7; 8 bases match TRBD2. J was trimmed by 0 bases and V by 0 bases; bases with no gene match: 7. Germline CDR1 reads LGHNA; CDR2 reads YNLKQL (reference sequence). The CDR3 covers 17 residues. The CDR3 reads CASSQEEGGAFSYEQYF. Partial CDR3 DNA: TGTGCCAGCAGCCAAGAGGAAGGGGGGGCTTTCTCCTATGAACAGTAC.

This clone appeared a single time. The germline and genes are mouse ones. The DNA read from the CDR3 is TGTGCCAGCAGTTGGGGTAACCAAGACACCCAGTAC. Its protein product is CASSWGNQDTQY. In full, the CDR3 is CASSWGNQDTQYF. The rearrangement uses TRBV26 and TRBJ2-5; D is perhaps TRBD2 (5 bases). The read comes to an end 1 residue before the CDR3 does, leaving the germline J gene to fill in the end. V was clipped by 5 bases and J by 0 bases, with 6 bases between them. CDR3 length: 13 amino acids. The V gene's germline CDR1 is KGHPV and CDR2 FQNQEV (reference sequence).

On this clone itself: Gene labels here are mouse ones. Sequencing ends 1 residue short of the CDR3 end; the germline J gene provides the rest. This chain uses TRBV26 with TRBJ2-7; D gene uncertain. The CDR3 is 13 residues long. CDR1 is KGHPV, CDR2 FQNQEV, per germline (reference sequence). With 3 bases removed from V and 0 bases from J, the gap between germline ends came to 6 bases. The CDR3 protein is CASSLTSSYEQYF. The part of the CDR3 DNA that was read is TGTGCCAGCAGTCTAACCAGCTCCTATGAACAGTAC.

A remark on this clone: Gene names and germline match the mouse. Read data end 1 residue before the CDR3 end; the end is taken from the germline J gene. V gene TRBV14 combines with J gene TRBJ2-2; 7 nucleotides line up with TRBD1. The CDR3 runs 15 residues. Germline loops: CDR1 SGHDT, CDR2 FRDEAV. V gave up 1 base and J gave up 3 bases; unmatched junction bases: 3. The part of the CDR3 DNA that was read is TGTGCCAGCAGTTTCGGGCAGGGGGACACCGGGCAGCTCTAC. Translating gives CASSFGQGDTGQLY. The full CDR3 protein is CASSFGQGDTGQLYF. The full variable domain, rest sourced from reference TRBV14 and TRBJ2-2, is EAGVTQSPRYAVLQEGQAVSFWCDPISGHDTLYWYQQPRDQGPQLLVYFRDEAVIDNSQLPSDRFSAVRPKGTNSTLKIQSAKQGDTATYLCASSFGQGDTGQLYFGEGSKLTVL.

This clone was seen only a few times. Gene names are the mouse ones. The CDR3 is cut off 1 residue early in the read; its end comes from the germline J gene. The V and J genes are TRBV2 and TRBJ2-1, with no clear D. CDR1 and CDR2 (germline): LGHNA, YSYQKL. The CDR3 runs 14 residues. Trimming left V 3 bases short and J 1 base short, with 7 bases between. CDR3 in amino acids: CASSHRQNYAEQFF. The CDR3 bases that were read are TGTGCCAGCAGCCATCGACAAAACTATGCTGAGCAGTTC.

Comment on this clone: Gene labels here are mouse ones. The read gets to within 1 residue of the CDR3 end, and the germline J gene fills in the rest. The rearrangement uses TRBV15 and TRBJ2-7; 8 nucleotides align to TRBD2. CDR3 length: 13 amino acids. The germline gives CDR1 SGHND, CDR2 FRSKSL. Losses at the gene ends were 3 bases for V and 3 bases for J; bases not matched to a gene: 1. Incomplete CDR3 DNA: TGTGCCAGCAGTTTGGGGGGGCGCTATGAACAGTAC. This translates into CASSLGGRYEQY. In full, the CDR3 is CASSLGGRYEQYF.

A remark on this clone: Gene and germline names: mouse. The read ends 1 residue before the CDR3 terminus; that terminus is restored from the germline J gene. This chain uses TRBV26 with TRBJ1-3; the D gene is possibly TRBD1 (5 bases). The ends were cut back, 2 bases at V and 0 bases at J, with 8 bases in the middle. The germline V gene has CDR1 KGHPV and CDR2 FQNQEV (reference sequence). CDR3 length equals 15 residues. CDR3 loop: CASSLGGYSGNTLYF. Incomplete CDR3 DNA: TGTGCCAGCAGTCTGGGGGGGTATTCTGGAAATACGCTCTAT. Together with reference TRBV26 and TRBJ1-3, the CDR3 gives the full variable domain: NSKVIQTPRYLVKGQGQKAKMRCIPEKGHPVVFWYQQNKNNEFKFLINFQNQEVLQQIDMTEKRFSAECPSNSPCSLEIQSSEAGDSALYLCASSLGGYSGNTLYFGEGSRLIVV.

In its sample, this clone was seen a few times. The gene names here belong to mouse. The read ends 1 residue early relative to the CDR3; the germline J gene fills the gap. V gene TRBV26 combines with J gene TRBJ2-4, with 7 bases that match TRBD1. Germline CDR1 and CDR2: KGHPV and FQNQEV (reference sequence). The CDR3 consists of 12 residues. The V segment lost 8 bases and the J segment 6 bases; nucleotides outside the gene matches: 5. Partial CDR3 DNA: TGTGCCAGCGGGACAGAAGGGAACACCTTGTAC. Amino acids: CASGTEGNTLY. The CDR3, in full, reads CASGTEGNTLYF. Combining the CDR3 with reference TRBV26 and TRBJ2-4 gives the whole variable domain NSKVIQTPRYLVKGQGQKAKMRCIPEKGHPVVFWYQQNKNNEFKFLINFQNQEVLQQIDMTEKRFSAECPSNSPCSLEIQSSEAGDSALYLCASGTEGNTLYFGAGTRLSVL.

Turning to this clone: Gene names are mouse gene names. Read data end 1 residue before the CDR3 end; the end is taken from the germline J gene. The chain is built from TRBV26 and TRBJ2-5; D is unresolved. The V end was cut by 0 bases, the J end by 6 bases, with 4 bases between. Germline V gives CDR1 KGHPV, CDR2 FQNQEV (reference sequence). This CDR3 spans 12 amino acids. CDR3 sequence reads: CASSLSRDTQYF. Incomplete CDR3 DNA: TGTGCCAGCAGTCTGTCGAGGGACACCCAGTAC.

Notes on this clone: The listed genes are named as in mouse. The read terminates 1 residue ahead of where the CDR3 ends, so the germline J gene completes it. The V and J genes are TRBV5 and TRBJ1-1; D remains unclear. Trimming cost V 1 base and J 0 bases, with 9 bases left between them. The CDR3 consists of 15 residues. The germline CDR1 and CDR2 sequences are LGHNA and YNLKQL (reference sequence). CDR3 protein: CASSQGPQANTEVFF. The part of the CDR3 DNA that was read is TGTGCCAGCAGCCAAGGGCCCCAGGCAAACACAGAAGTCTTC.

By its share, this clone is large. Gene labels here are mouse ones. The read ends 1 residue before the CDR3 terminus; that terminus is restored from the germline J gene. The genes are TRBV4 and TRBJ2-7; the match to TRBD2 covers 12 bases. Germline V gives CDR1 LGHDT, CDR2 YNNKQL (reference sequence). The junction had 2 bases not matched to a gene; V was cut back by 4 bases and J by 4 bases. The CDR3 length is 14 residues. The CDR3 is CASSSGLGGYEQYF. The CDR3 bases that were read are TGTGCCAGCAGCTCCGGACTGGGGGGGTATGAACAGTAC.

On this clone: Gene labels here are mouse ones. The read falls 1 residue short of the CDR3 end, and the missing part is taken from the germline J gene. V usage is TRBV26 and J usage is TRBJ2-2, with D possibly called TRBD1 or TRBD2 (6 bases each). V was shortened by 3 bases and J by 7 bases, with 12 bases between the two germline ends. CDR1 and CDR2 from the germline V gene are KGHPV and FQNQEV (reference sequence). CDR3 length equals 14 residues. CDR3 residues: CASSLRGPGGQLYF. The part of the CDR3 DNA that was read is TGTGCCAGCAGTCTCCGGGGGCCCGGCGGGCAGCTCTAC.

This clone occurred a few times. The gene names here belong to mouse. Sequencing ends 1 residue short of the CDR3 end; the germline J gene provides the rest. This chain links TRBV13-1 with TRBJ2-1, with D possibly matching TRBD2 (5 bases). V lost 2 bases to trimming and J lost 1 base, with 7 bases between them. In germline, CDR1 is NSHNY, CDR2 SYGAGN. The CDR3 has 14 residues. CDR3 amino acids: CASSERLNYAEQFF. The part of the CDR3 DNA that was read is TGTGCCAGCAGTGAGCGACTGAACTATGCTGAGCAGTTC.

Remarks on this clone: Gene names follow the mouse nomenclature. The read ends 1 residue shy of where the CDR3 ends; the end is completed using the germline J gene. The chain has TRBV23 and TRBJ2-7; whether TRBD2, the table's D call, matches the DNA was not checked. This CDR3 has 14 amino acids. Germline-derived CDR1 and CDR2 are KGHTA and FQNQQP. The CDR3 DNA, read in part, is TGCTCCAGCAGTCAAGGACTGGGCTCCTATGAACAGTAC. It is translated as CSSSQGLGSYEQY. From start to end, the CDR3 is CSSSQGLGSYEQYF.

To note about this clone: Gene names and germline match the mouse. The sequence runs out 1 residue before the end of the CDR3; the remainder is reconstructed from the germline J gene. The chain recombines TRBV16 with TRBJ2-5, with 8 bases identical to TRBD2. J lost 6 bases, V lost 4 bases, and 0 bases had no gene match. This CDR3 is 12 amino acids long. Looked up from germline, CDR1 is SGHSA and CDR2 is FRNQAP. Partial CDR3 DNA: TGTGCAAGCAGCTCTGGGGGGGACACCCAGTAC. As protein: CASSSGGDTQY. The whole CDR3 sequence is CASSSGGDTQYF.

As for this clone: The genes and germline here are from mouse. The read ends 1 residue early relative to the CDR3; the germline J gene fills the gap. The rearrangement uses TRBV26 and TRBJ1-1; D is perhaps TRBD1 (5 bases). The germline V gene encodes CDR1 KGHPV and CDR2 FQNQEV (reference sequence). CDR3 size: 15 residues. Trimming cost V 4 bases and J 0 bases, with 12 bases left between them. CDR3 loop: CASSPRGRANTEVFF. The DNA read from the CDR3 is TGTGCCAGCAGTCCCCGGGGCAGAGCAAACACAGAAGTCTTC.

This clone has more than one count but fewer than ten. Genes here carry mouse names. The read halts 1 residue ahead of the CDR3 end, with the missing end drawn from the germline J gene. This chain connects TRBV5 to TRBJ1-1; tentative D call: TRBD1 (6 bases). The CDR3 is 15 amino acids. The germline CDR1 and CDR2 sequences are LGHNA and YNLKQL (reference sequence). With 0 bases removed from V and 3 bases from J, the gap between germline ends came to 11 bases. CDR3 bases read: TGTGCCAGCAGCCAAGATCTGAGGGGGGACACAGAAGTCTTC. It yields the protein CASSQDLRGDTEVF. The full CDR3 is CASSQDLRGDTEVFF.

This clone is labeled as medium-sized (0.01 to 0.1%). Genes and germline come from the mouse. The CDR3 extends 1 residue past the end of the read, so its final part is completed from the germline J gene. This chain links TRBV19 with TRBJ2-5; TRBD1 matches at 7 bases. The germline V gene has CDR1 FNHDT and CDR2 SITEND (reference sequence). V gave up 0 bases and J gave up 0 bases; unmatched junction bases: 4. This CDR3 has 16 residues. CDR3 DNA, as far as it was read: TGTGCCAGCAGTATAGACAGGGGTCTTAACCAAGACACCCAGTAC. It translates to CASSIDRGLNQDTQY. The full CDR3 protein reads CASSIDRGLNQDTQYF.

This clone was seen more than once but under ten times. Mouse names are used for the genes. The read comes to an end 1 residue before the CDR3 does, leaving the germline J gene to fill in the end. V and J are TRBV26 and TRBJ2-3; weak D call: TRBD1 (6 bases). The CDR3 length is 15 residues. CDR1 is KGHPV, CDR2 FQNQEV, per germline (reference sequence). V lost 4 bases and J 0 bases, leaving 11 bases between the germline ends. CDR3 DNA (partial): TGTGCCAGCAGTCCGAGGACAGCTAGTGCAGAAACGCTGTAT. Translation gives CASSPRTASAETLY. The CDR3 in its entirety is CASSPRTASAETLYF.

This clone has only one observation. Here the gene names and germline are mouse. The sequenced part of the CDR3 DNA is TGCTCCAGCAGTCAATCTGGGGGGGCGAACACCTTGTAC. This codes for CSSSQSGGANTLY. The complete CDR3 reads CSSSQSGGANTLYF. The rearrangement joins TRBV23 to TRBJ2-4; TRBD2, the D gene given by the table, was not confirmed from the DNA. The missing CDR3 end, 1 residue past where the read stops, is filled in from the germline J gene. Germline CDR1 reads KGHTA; CDR2 reads FQNQQP. The CDR3 sequence is 14 residues long.

This clone was seen a handful of times. Gene names are the mouse ones. Coverage ceases 1 residue before the CDR3 finishes, and the germline J gene fills in the end. The chain couples TRBV13-3 to TRBJ2-1, with a tentative D call TRBD2 (7 bases). Germline CDR1 and CDR2: NNHDY and SYVADS. The CDR3 covers 15 residues. Between the trimmed V and J ends, which lost 1 base and 2 bases, there was a span of 10 bases. The CDR3: CASSDRGGYYAEQFF. The sequenced part of the CDR3 DNA is TGTGCCAGCAGTGATAGGGGGGGGTACTATGCTGAGCAGTTC.

As regards this clone: Mouse gene names apply. The CDR3 end lies 1 residue beyond the end of the read and is filled in from the germline J gene. The chain couples TRBV3 to TRBJ2-7; D unclear. Germline values: CDR1 SNHLY, CDR2 FYNGKV (reference sequence). V shed 5 bases and J shed 0 bases, with 8 bases lying between them. The CDR3 spans 13 residues. CDR3 DNA, as far as it was read: TGTGCCAGCAGCCGGGAGAGCTCCTATGAACAGTAC. This encodes CASSRESSYEQY. The CDR3 reads in full as CASSRESSYEQYF. The full variable domain, completed using reference TRBV3 and TRBJ2-7, is GPKVLQIPSHQIIDMGQMVTLNCDPVSNHLYFYWYKQILGQQMEFLVNFYNGKVMEKSKLFKDQFSVERPDGSYFTLKIQPTALEDSAVYFCASSRESSYEQYFGPGTRLTVL.

By share of the sample, this clone is large. Each gene name is a mouse one. The CDR3 end lies 1 residue beyond the end of the read and is filled in from the germline J gene. The rearrangement uses TRBV29 and TRBJ2-1; 8 bases line up with TRBD1. Trimming took 6 bases from V and 3 from J; bases not matched to a gene: 1. The CDR3 has 13 amino acids. Germline loops: CDR1 MSHET, CDR2 SYDVDS. CDR3 loop: CASRQGAYAEQFF. CDR3 DNA, as far as it was read: TGTGCTAGCAGGCAGGGGGCCTATGCTGAGCAGTTC.